Below, 23 T cell receptor beta chains from the same sample are listed, as sequenced in a study of graft-versus-host responses after intestinal transplantation (TCRdb year 2021). Library preparation was by the immunoSEQ multiplex PCR assay. TCRdb limited this immuneACCESS table to in-frame rearrangements with V and J called. A share of clones is missing; checked studies link under half to unresolved V genes, and the rest is unexplained. The sample has 9,900 or so clones on record, approximately 88% of them singletons. The ten top clones hold about 10% of the sample. This specimen was PBMCs, taken 242 days after intestinal transplant. These receptors were obtained from a human patient who received an intestinal transplant, so some T cells may come from the graft donor.

The gene calls are TRBV6-6 and TRBJ2-1, with D hard to call. The CDR3 extends over 14 amino acids. The V end lost 6 bases, the J end lost 2 bases, and 11 bases lay between the germline ends. CDR1 and CDR2 from the germline V gene are MNHNY and SVGAGI (reference sequence). This CDR3 reads CASRSDATYNEQFF. CDR3 bases: TGTGCCAGCAGATCTGACGCCACCTACAATGAGCAGTTCTTC.

The V gene is TRBV2, the J gene TRBJ2-1, with TRBD2 identical over 15 bases. Germline V gene lookup returns CDR1 SNHLY and CDR2 FYNNEI. This CDR3 contains 14 residues. Losses at the gene ends were 6 bases for V and 7 bases for J; bases not matched to a gene: 1. CDR3 sequence reads: CASRGTSGRNEQFF. The CDR3 DNA reads TGTGCCAGCAGGGGGACTAGCGGGAGGAATGAGCAGTTCTTC.

CDR3 residues: CASSTDGGSSYNEQFF. In DNA form, the CDR3 reads TGTGCCAGTAGTACCGACGGCGGCTCCTCCTACAATGAGCAGTTCTTC. This rearrangement joins TRBV19 to TRBJ2-1; D is unclear. CDR3 length: 16 residues. Germline V lookup: CDR1 LNHDA, CDR2 SQIVND (reference sequence). Trimming took off 4 bases at V and 0 bases at J, with 13 bases between the two ends.

The CDR3 region is CARSLGDLAYEQYF. DNA of the CDR3: TGTGCCAGAAGCTTGGGGGACCTAGCCTACGAGCAGTACTTC. This chain joins TRBV5-3 and TRBJ2-7; D may match TRBD1 or TRBD2 (5 bases each). TRBV5-3 is an open reading frame, and its role is uncertain. Trimming removed 0 bases at V and 2 bases at J, with 9 bases between. CDR3 length equals 14 residues.

The J gene is TRBJ1-1, the V gene TRBV5-4; the match to TRBD1 covers 7 bases. The CDR3 is made up of 15 amino acids. Germline V gene lookup returns CDR1 SGHNT and CDR2 YYREEE (reference sequence). Germline trimming cut 6 bases from V and 4 bases from J; bases unmatched to any gene: 12. CDR3 in DNA: TGTGCCAGCACCATTAACGACAGGGTAGGCACTGAAGCTTTCTTT. This encodes CASTINDRVGTEAFF.

The rearrangement joins TRBV6-5 to TRBJ2-7, with 7 bases identical to TRBD1. The CDR3 contains 15 residues. Losses at the gene ends were 1 base for V and 4 bases for J; bases not matched to a gene: 7. Germline V gives CDR1 MNHEY, CDR2 SVGAGI. The CDR3 protein is CASSYYGTDLYEQYF. For the CDR3, the DNA is TGTGCCAGCAGTTACTATGGGACAGACCTATACGAGCAGTACTTC.

The J gene is TRBJ2-2, the V gene TRBV9, with D perhaps TRBD1 (6 bases). V was pared by 1 base and J by 2 bases, with 9 bases between. Per the germline V gene, CDR1 is SGDLS and CDR2 is YYNGEE. This CDR3 has 15 residues. This CDR3 is CASSVTGTNTGELFF. As DNA, the CDR3 is TGTGCCAGCAGCGTAACGGGGACAAACACCGGGGAGCTGTTTTTT. Filled out from reference TRBV9 and TRBJ2-2, the complete variable domain reads DSGVTQTPKHLITATGQRVTLRCSPRSGDLSVYWYQQSLDQGLQFLIQYYNGEERAKGNILERFSAQQFPDLHSELNLSSLELGDSALYFCASSVTGTNTGELFFGEGSRLTVL.

V and J are TRBV6-5 and TRBJ2-1; D perhaps matches TRBD1 (5 bases). V was shortened by 2 bases and J by 14 bases, with 13 bases between the two germline ends. The CDR3 is 12 amino acids. Germline V gene lookup returns CDR1 MNHEY and CDR2 SVGAGI. Here the CDR3 reads CASSYLGQGKFF. As DNA, the CDR3 is TGTGCCAGCAGTTACCTCGGGCAGGGAAAGTTCTTC.

The V and J genes are TRBV6-6 and TRBJ2-1; D is perhaps TRBD1 (6 bases). Trimming left V 6 bases short and J 4 bases short, with 13 bases between. The CDR3 covers 14 residues. In germline, CDR1 is MNHNY, CDR2 SVGAGI (reference sequence). The DNA of the CDR3 is TGTGCCAGCAGCTCCTTCGGACAGTACAATGAGCAGTTCTTC. Translating it yields CASSSFGQYNEQFF.

V is TRBV4-1 and J is TRBJ2-7; D is possibly TRBD1 (5 bases). Germline CDR1 is MGHRA and CDR2 is YSYEKL. The CDR3 runs 15 residues. V dropped 0 bases and J dropped 0 bases, with 9 bases sitting between them. Written as DNA, the CDR3 is TGCGCCAGCAGCCAAGAAGGGGCCAGCTCCTACGAGCAGTACTTC. Translation: CASSQEGASSYEQYF.

The rearrangement links TRBV28 to TRBJ2-5; 7 bases are a match to TRBD1. Unmatched junction bases numbered 7, after V lost 1 base and J lost 5 bases. This CDR3 region has 15 residues. In germline, CDR1 is MDHEN, CDR2 SYDVKM. CDR3 DNA: TGTGCCAGCAGTTTATTGACAGGGTCTGGGGAGACCCAGTACTTC. Protein: CASSLLTGSGETQYF.

The genes are TRBV27 and TRBJ1-2, with D possibly TRBD1 on 5 matching bases. Germline values: CDR1 MNHEY, CDR2 SMNVEV (reference sequence). The ends were cut back, 5 bases at V and 4 bases at J, with 11 bases in the middle. This CDR3 is 13 amino acids long. The CDR3 protein is CASSPYRFYGYTF. In nucleotides, the CDR3 is TGTGCCAGCAGTCCTTACAGGTTCTATGGCTACACCTTC.

The J gene is TRBJ2-3, the V gene TRBV20-1; D is tentatively TRBD1 or TRBD2 (5 bases each). Trimming left V 3 bases short and J 11 bases short, with 12 bases between. The CDR3 length is 11 residues. Germline V gene lookup returns CDR1 DFQATT and CDR2 SNEGSKA (reference sequence). The CDR3 coding sequence is TGCAGTGCTAGGGGCTTGGGGGAGCAGTATTTT. Its translation: CSARGLGEQYF.

This chain links TRBV7-3 with TRBJ2-7, with D perhaps matching TRBD2 (7 bases). CDR3 length: 14 residues. The germline V gene has CDR1 SGHTA and CDR2 FQGTGA. With 0 bases removed from V and 4 bases from J, the gap between germline ends came to 10 bases. CDR3 bases: TGTGCCAGCAGCTTAACAGGGGGGGAGTACGAGCAGTACTTC. It codes for CASSLTGGEYEQYF.

The chain recombines TRBV9 with TRBJ1-6; D remains unclear. The CDR3 has 14 amino acids. Looked up from germline, CDR1 is SGDLS and CDR2 is YYNGEE. Trimming took off 0 bases at V and 8 bases at J, with 9 bases between the two ends. DNA of the CDR3: TGTGCCAGCAGCGTAGCCAGGTTTGATTCACCCCTCCACTTT. Protein sequence: CASSVARFDSPLHF.

The J gene is TRBJ2-3, the V gene TRBV9; maybe TRBD2 (5 bases). CDR1 is SGDLS and CDR2 is YYNGEE in the germline V gene. The CDR3 extends over 15 amino acids. V lost 4 bases and J lost 1, with 13 bases in between. CDR3 bases: TGTGCCAGCAGCTTCGCGGGTAGGGGCACAGATACGCAGTATTTT. Residues: CASSFAGRGTDTQYF.

The chain combines TRBV5-6 with TRBJ2-3, with TRBD1 matching 7 bases. V gave up 2 bases and J gave up 1 base; unmatched junction bases: 4. Germline assignment: CDR1 SGHDT and CDR2 YYEEEE. This CDR3 comprises 15 residues. The CDR3 DNA follows: TGTGCCAGCAGCTTCGGGACAGCTGGCACAGATACGCAGTATTTT. Translated: CASSFGTAGTDTQYF.

In its sample, this clone was seen once. The gene calls are TRBV7-3 and TRBJ2-5; perhaps TRBD2 as D (6 bases). The CDR3 is 12 residues long. V lost 5 bases and J lost 5, with 9 bases in between. From germline, CDR1 is SGHTA and CDR2 FQGTGA. CDR3 region: CASSPAGETQYF. The CDR3 bases are TGTGCCAGCAGCCCGGCGGGGGAGACCCAGTACTTC.

The V call is TRBV7-3, the J call TRBJ2-1, with TRBD2 matching 8 bases. This CDR3 has 18 amino acids. V shed 0 bases, J shed 0 bases, and the junction held 7 bases outside the gene matches. Germline V gives CDR1 SGHTA, CDR2 FQGTGA. CDR3 DNA sequence: TGTGCCAGCAGCTTAACTGATTTAGCGGGGATCTCCTACAATGAGCAGTTCTTC. Translation gives CASSLTDLAGISYNEQFF. The whole variable domain, filled in from reference TRBV7-3 and TRBJ2-1, reads GAGVSQTPSNKVTEKGKYVELRCDPISGHTALYWYRQSLGQGPEFLIYFQGTGAADDSGLPNDRFFAVRPEGSVSTLKIQRTERGDSAVYLCASSLTDLAGISYNEQFFGPGTRLTVL.

This chain joins TRBV7-3 and TRBJ2-3; no definite D call. V lost 6 bases and J 5 bases, leaving 9 bases between the germline ends. Germline V gene lookup returns CDR1 SGHTA and CDR2 FQGTGA. CDR3 size: 12 residues. The CDR3 bases are TGTGCCAGCAGGGCTCCCGGAGATACGCAGTATTTT. It yields the protein CASRAPGDTQYF. Drawing the rest from reference TRBV7-3 and TRBJ2-3, the complete variable domain is GAGVSQTPSNKVTEKGKYVELRCDPISGHTALYWYRQSLGQGPEFLIYFQGTGAADDSGLPNDRFFAVRPEGSVSTLKIQRTERGDSAVYLCASRAPGDTQYFGPGTRLTVL.

CDR3 amino acids: CASSQAGGSYNEQFF. In DNA form, the CDR3 reads TGTGCCAGCAGCCAAGCGGGAGGCTCCTACAATGAGCAGTTCTTC. The rearrangement joins TRBV5-8 to TRBJ2-1; 9 nucleotides line up with TRBD2. J gave up 0 bases and V 4 bases, and 2 bases lay outside the gene matches. This CDR3 has 15 amino acids. Germline CDR1 and CDR2: SGHTS and YDEGEE.

The rearrangement uses TRBV14 and TRBJ1-2; D unclear. This CDR3 spans 13 amino acids. Trimming took 4 bases from V and 3 from J, leaving 9 bases between them. The germline gives CDR1 SGHDN, CDR2 FVKESK. CDR3 sequence reads: CASSRGGYYGYTF. CDR3 nucleotides: TGTGCCAGCAGCCGTGGCGGTTACTATGGCTACACCTTC.

This clone was recorded once. The germline gene is not matched at one end of the junction; a read error may be the cause. The V gene is TRBV9, the J gene TRBJ2-1, with a possible D match to TRBD2 (6 bases). Germline assignment: CDR1 SGDLS and CDR2 YYNGEE. The CDR3 contains 12 residues. CDR3 region: CTSSVSGNEQFF. In nucleotides, the CDR3 is TGTACCAGCAGCGTGAGCGGGAATGAGCAGTTCTTC.